This TCR beta chain originates from a study of blood T cell repertoires in COVID-19. Study-wide background: Researchers got acute and convalescent COVID-19 samples from the United States, Italy and Spain. T cells, B-cell-depleted T cells, or PBMCs provided the cDNA or gDNA that served as material.

The V and J ends lost 0 bases and 9 bases, in that order; junction bases with no gene match: 12. Per the germline V gene, CDR1 is SEHNR and CDR2 is FQNEAQ (reference sequence). The CDR3 runs to 17 residues. Original data processing: Reference gene primers were amplified, and this amplification served to estimate nucleated cell counts. Sequencing was performed with immunoSEQ multiplex PCR; in TCRdb, only in-frame clones are kept and a portion is missing. V and J calls and clone size follow that table, whereas D and trimming were derived from the DNA. Among around 100,000 clones listed, 70% to 80% were seen once.

The TCR comes from a woman in her 70s with acute or convalescent COVID-19. The sequencing sample was made of peripheral blood. The J gene is TRBJ2-1, the V gene TRBV7-9; TRBD1 matches at 9 bases. In DNA, the CDR3 is TGTGCCAGCAGCTTAGCCACCGGGACAGGGAGTGATATTGAGCAGTTCTTC. This sequence encodes CASSLATGTGSDIEQFF.